One sample yielded the 10 T cell receptor beta chains listed below, sequenced in a study of blood T cell repertoires in COVID-19. TCRdb's copy holds only in-frame clones and misses some; the assay was immunoSEQ multiplex PCR. The repertoire includes approximately 270,000 clones, 75% to 90% of them detected once, and more than 3.5% sits in the top ten. The sequencing sample was made of PBMCs or T cells enriched from blood (not recorded which). These receptors were taken from a woman in her twenties or thirties who had recovered from COVID-19.

V usage is TRBV29-1 and J usage is TRBJ2-5, with D possibly matching TRBD2 (6 bases). The germline V gene has CDR1 SQVTM and CDR2 ANQGSEA. This CDR3 comprises 14 residues. Trimming cost V 4 bases and J 5 bases, with 17 bases left between them. CDR3 coding DNA: TGCAGCGTTGGGAGGGACCTGGGCAGGGAGACCCAGTACTTC. Translating it yields CSVGRDLGRETQYF.

The chain combines TRBV6-1 with TRBJ1-6, with D unresolved. This CDR3 is 14 amino acids long. CDR1 MNHNS and CDR2 SASEGT come from the germline V gene. V lost 1 base and J lost 8, with 9 bases in between. The chain's CDR3 is CASSEGLGDSPLHF. In nucleotides, the CDR3 is TGTGCCAGCAGTGAAGGCCTCGGAGATTCACCCCTCCACTTT.

This clone was recorded once. The chain has TRBV10-1 and TRBJ1-2, with D possibly TRBD1 on 6 matching bases. There are 14 residues in the CDR3. Trimming shortened V by 4 bases and J by 0 bases, and 9 bases separated the two germline ends. CDR1 is WNHNN, CDR2 SYGVQD, per germline (reference sequence). The CDR3 spells CASSGGGSNYGYTF. CDR3 bases: TGCGCCAGCAGTGGAGGGGGTTCTAACTATGGCTACACCTTC.

This chain uses TRBV19 with TRBJ1-5; the D gene is possibly TRBD1 (5 bases). The CDR3 totals 15 residues. Germline CDR1 LNHDA, CDR2 SQIVND (reference sequence). With 3 bases removed from V and 4 bases from J, the gap between germline ends came to 13 bases. CDR3 protein: CASSISQGGNQPQHF. In DNA, the CDR3 is TGTGCCAGTAGTATCAGTCAGGGAGGGAATCAGCCCCAGCATTTT.

The chain recombines TRBV7-8 with TRBJ2-5, with 7 bases fitting TRBD2. The CDR3 sequence is 16 residues long. Germline CDR1 and CDR2: SGHVS and FQNEAQ. Trimming took 1 base from V and 7 from J; bases not matched to a gene: 12. The CDR3 here is CASSLVGTKIGGTQYF. The DNA for the CDR3 is TGTGCCAGCAGCTTAGTGGGGACTAAAATCGGCGGGACCCAGTACTTC.

J is TRBJ1-2 and V is TRBV28, with D uncertain. V was clipped by 10 bases and J by 4 bases, with 13 bases between them. The germline gives CDR1 MDHEN, CDR2 SYDVKM. The CDR3 loop spans 12 amino acids. CDR3: CATGETFYGYTF. In DNA, the CDR3 is TGTGCCACCGGGGAAACCTTCTATGGCTACACCTTC.

The rearrangement joins TRBV29-1 to TRBJ1-1; maybe TRBD1 (6 bases). Trimming pared 4 bases from V and 6 bases from J, leaving 18 bases between. This CDR3 spans 14 amino acids. Germline CDR1 is SQVTM and CDR2 is ANQGSEA. This CDR3 reads CSVVGLGANAEAFF. Written as DNA, the CDR3 is TGCAGCGTTGTTGGGTTGGGGGCAAACGCTGAAGCTTTCTTT.

The chain employs TRBV7-9 and TRBJ2-5; 8 bases are shared with TRBD2. The CDR3 is 15 residues long. Germline V lookup: CDR1 SEHNR, CDR2 FQNEAQ (reference sequence). Trimming removed 1 base from V and 4 bases from J; junction bases left unmatched: 5. DNA of the CDR3: TGTGCCAGCAGCTTAGATGCGGGGGGACGAGAGACCCAGTACTTC. Amino acid sequence: CASSLDAGGRETQYF.

The J gene is TRBJ1-5, the V gene TRBV7-9; D gene uncertain. V was shortened by 4 bases and J by 0 bases, with 22 bases between the two germline ends. The CDR3 contains 19 residues. Germline CDR1 and CDR2: SEHNR and FQNEAQ (reference sequence). As DNA, the CDR3 is TGTGCCAGCAGCTCCCGCCCGGGTAGGTCGAGCTATAGCAATCAGCCCCAGCATTTT. Translation gives CASSSRPGRSSYSNQPQHF.

Only one count was recorded for this clone. The chain uses TRBV4-1 and TRBJ2-1, with 7 positions matching TRBD2. The V segment lost 1 base and the J segment 5 bases; nucleotides outside the gene matches: 5. Germline V gene data show CDR1 as MGHRA and CDR2 as YSYEKL. The CDR3 has 15 residues. The CDR3 reads CASSQGASGNNEQFF. In DNA form, the CDR3 reads TGCGCCAGCAGCCAAGGGGCTAGCGGAAACAATGAGCAGTTCTTC.